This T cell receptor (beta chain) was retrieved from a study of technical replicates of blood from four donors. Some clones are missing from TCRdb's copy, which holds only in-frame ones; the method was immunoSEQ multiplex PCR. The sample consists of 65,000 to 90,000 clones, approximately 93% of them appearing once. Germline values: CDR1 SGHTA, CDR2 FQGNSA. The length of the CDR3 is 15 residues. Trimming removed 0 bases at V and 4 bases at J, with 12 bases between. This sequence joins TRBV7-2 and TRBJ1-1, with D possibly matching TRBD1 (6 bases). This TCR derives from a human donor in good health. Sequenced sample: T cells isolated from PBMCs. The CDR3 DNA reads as TGTGCCAGCAGCTTAGCGCAGGGGATTAGCACTGAAGCTTTCTTT. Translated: CASSLAQGISTEAFF. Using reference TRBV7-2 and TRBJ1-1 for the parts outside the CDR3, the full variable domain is GAGVSQSPSNKVTEKGKDVELRCDPISGHTALYWYRQSLGQGLEFLIYFQGNSAPDKSGLPSDRFSAERTGGSVSTLTIQRTQQEDSAVYLCASSLAQGISTEAFFGQGTRLTVV.